What follows are 16 T cell receptor beta chains derived from one specimen sequenced in a study of T cells in localized non-small cell lung cancer (dated by TCRdb to between 2020 and 2021). Preparation of the library involved the immunoSEQ multiplex PCR assay. Held by TCRdb, this immuneACCESS table contains in-frame sequences only and omits some clones. Under half of the omission traces to an unresolved V gene where checked; the cause of the rest is unknown. This sample comprises about 4,000 clones, 25% to 30% of them detected only once. Of the sample, under 15% falls within the top ten clones. Sequenced material: lung tumor tissue, taken before any cancer treatment. These TCRs come from a man between 40 and 75 years old with stage II lung adenocarcinoma.

The chain uses TRBV14 and TRBJ1-1; a weak D match, TRBD1 (6 bases). The germline V gene encodes CDR1 SGHDN and CDR2 FVKESK. The CDR3 is 20 amino acids. Trimming removed 0 bases from V and 2 bases from J, with 25 bases in between. The CDR3 loop is CASSQEYLGFSDSSNTEAFF. The CDR3 coding sequence is TGTGCCAGCAGCCAAGAGTATTTGGGGTTTTCGGACAGTTCAAACACTGAAGCTTTCTTT.

The sample holds a few counts of this clone. The chain has TRBV18 and TRBJ2-1, with 8 bases fitting TRBD2. There are 17 residues in the CDR3. V shed 2 bases, J shed 5 bases, and the junction held 11 bases outside the gene matches. Germline V gene lookup returns CDR1 KGHSH and CDR2 LQKENI. CDR3 region: CASSPSGLAQGDNEQFF. CDR3 DNA sequence: TGTGCCAGCTCACCATCCGGACTAGCACAGGGCGACAATGAGCAGTTCTTC.

This clone was recorded a few times. The chain is built from TRBV9 and TRBJ2-6; D not certain. The germline CDR1 and CDR2 sequences are SGDLS and YYNGEE. The V end lost 3 bases, the J end lost 7 bases, and 8 bases lay between the germline ends. The CDR3 covers 13 residues. CDR3 nucleotide sequence: TGTGCCAGCAGCGCCAATCGCGCCAACGTCCTGACTTTC. Its translation: CASSANRANVLTF.

This clone showed up just a few times. This chain joins TRBV6-8 and TRBJ1-1; perhaps TRBD1 as D (6 bases). This CDR3 has 15 residues. CDR1 is MNHGY, CDR2 SAAAGT, per germline. Trimming shortened V by 7 bases and J by 7 bases, and 22 bases separated the two germline ends. The CDR3 region is CASIRRAGDLGEAFF. In DNA form, the CDR3 reads TGTGCCAGCATCCGACGGGCAGGGGATCTTGGTGAAGCTTTCTTT.

This clone has a handful of counts. J is TRBJ1-4 and V is TRBV19; D not resolved. This CDR3 is 16 amino acids long. CDR1 is LNHDA and CDR2 is SQIVND in the germline V gene (reference sequence). V lost 3 bases and J lost 8, with 19 bases in between. The CDR3 DNA sequence: TGTGCCAGTAGTATGGGTTCTGGGGAGGGATTGGAAAAACTGTTTTTT. Its translation is CASSMGSGEGLEKLFF.

The chain has TRBV19 and TRBJ1-2; tentative D call: TRBD1 (6 bases). Trimming took off 4 bases at V and 4 bases at J, with 16 bases between the two ends. This CDR3 has 15 residues. CDR1 and CDR2 from the germline V gene are LNHDA and SQIVND (reference sequence). The CDR3 nucleotides read TGTGCCAGTAGTACTAAACCGGGACACCTCTATGGCTACACCTTC. Its protein product is CASSTKPGHLYGYTF. Drawing the rest from reference TRBV19 and TRBJ1-2, the complete variable domain is DGGITQSPKYLFRKEGQNVTLSCEQNLNHDAMYWYRQDPGQGLRLIYYSQIVNDFQKGDIAEGYSVSREKKESFPLTVTSAQKNPTAFYLCASSTKPGHLYGYTFGSGTRLTVV.

The rearrangement joins TRBV27 to TRBJ2-2; possible D gene TRBD2, 5 bases. The germline CDR1 and CDR2 sequences are MNHEY and SMNVEV (reference sequence). Trimming left V 4 bases short and J 4 bases short, with 16 bases between. The CDR3 consists of 16 residues. The CDR3 DNA sequence: TGTGCCAGCAGTTCTCTAACTAGTAGGCGCACCGGGGAGCTGTTTTTT. Amino acids: CASSSLTSRRTGELFF.

The gene calls are TRBV25-1 and TRBJ1-2; a weak D match, TRBD1 (6 bases). CDR1 is MGHDK and CDR2 is SYGVNS in the germline V gene. With 5 bases removed from V and 4 bases from J, the gap between germline ends came to 17 bases. This CDR3 spans 15 amino acids. The DNA of the CDR3 is TGTGCCAGCAGTCCGCCTAATGGACAGAGCTATGGCTACACCTTC. This translates into CASSPPNGQSYGYTF.

By frequency in the sample, this clone is medium-sized. This chain uses TRBV30 with TRBJ1-1; 7 positions agree with TRBD1. The CDR3 length is 13 residues. Unmatched junction bases numbered 17, after V lost 8 bases and J lost 11 bases. Germline assignment: CDR1 GTSNPN and CDR2 SVGIG (reference sequence). The DNA of the CDR3 is TGTGCCATACAGGGGATCCGTGAGGCTGGTGCTTTCTTT. It codes for CAIQGIREAGAFF.

The rearrangement joins TRBV12-5 to TRBJ1-5, with D maybe TRBD1 (5 bases). Germline loops: CDR1 LGHNT, CDR2 FRNRAP. The V end was cut by 1 base, the J end by 0 bases, with 7 bases between. This CDR3 has 15 residues. CDR3 residues: CASGLADSSNQPQHF. In DNA, the CDR3 is TGTGCTAGTGGTTTGGCCGACAGTAGCAATCAGCCCCAGCATTTT.

This clone was seen at least ten times. J is TRBJ1-2 and V is TRBV11-3; possibly TRBD1 for D (5 bases). The CDR3 is 15 residues long. V was clipped by 2 bases and J by 3 bases, with 13 bases between them. CDR1 is SGHNT, CDR2 YENEEA, per germline. CDR3 residues: CASSLSGSGHYGYTF. The CDR3 DNA sequence: TGTGCCAGCAGCTTATCTGGGTCAGGGCACTATGGCTACACCTTC.

The chain has TRBV6-8 and TRBJ1-2; 11 positions match TRBD1. After removal of 8 bases from V and 6 bases from J, the junction contained 11 bases not matched to a gene. The CDR3 sequence is 15 residues long. Germline CDR1 MNHGY, CDR2 SAAAGT. The CDR3 DNA sequence: TGTGCCAGCCAAATGGACAGGGGGCTCCATCATGGCTACACCTTC. Translation: CASQMDRGLHHGYTF.

The chain recombines TRBV28 with TRBJ1-2, with TRBD1 matching over 9 bases. The CDR3 runs 15 residues. After removal of 8 bases from V and 0 bases from J, the junction contained 7 bases not matched to a gene. The V gene's germline CDR1 is MDHEN and CDR2 SYDVKM. The CDR3 sequence: CASRQQGATNYGYTF. CDR3 bases: TGTGCCAGCCGCCAACAGGGGGCCACTAACTATGGCTACACCTTC.

This chain connects TRBV2 to TRBJ1-6; D not certain. Germline loops: CDR1 SNHLY, CDR2 FYNNEI. The V end was cut by 8 bases, the J end by 0 bases, with 14 bases between. There are 16 residues in the CDR3. In DNA form, the CDR3 reads TGTGCCAGCTACTTTCCTGGAAGCTCCTATAATTCACCCCTCCACTTT. Protein: CASYFPGSSYNSPLHF. Together with reference TRBV2 and TRBJ1-6, the CDR3 gives the full variable domain: EPEVTQTPSHQVTQMGQEVILRCVPISNHLYFYWYRQILGQKVEFLVSFYNNEISEKSEIFDDQFSVERPDGSNFTLKIRSTKLEDSAMYFCASYFPGSSYNSPLHFGNGTRLTVT.

By its share, this clone is medium-sized. The junction departs from germline at one end; a sequencing error may be responsible. This rearrangement joins TRBV6-8 to TRBJ1-2; 7 bases match TRBD1. This CDR3 has 14 amino acids. The germline gives CDR1 MNHGY, CDR2 SAAAGT. As DNA, the CDR3 is TGTGCCATCAGTTTTCAGGGGGACTACGAGGGCTACACCTTC. Encoded protein: CAISFQGDYEGYTF.

V is TRBV14 and J is TRBJ2-4, with D tentatively TRBD2 (8 bases). The CDR3 is 15 amino acids. Trimming left V 4 bases short and J 10 bases short, with 20 bases between. Germline V gene sequence: CDR1 SGHDN, CDR2 FVKESK. DNA for the CDR3: TGTGCCAGCAGCCCTACGGGGGGGCCACAGGGGATTCAGTACTTC. Translated: CASSPTGGPQGIQYF. Supplemented by reference TRBV14 and TRBJ2-4, the full variable domain reads EAGVTQFPSHSVIEKGQTVTLRCDPISGHDNLYWYRRVMGKEIKFLLHFVKESKQDESGMPNNRFLAERTGGTYSTLKVQPAELEDSGVYFCASSPTGGPQGIQYFGAGTRLSVL.